The 4 T cell receptor beta chains presented below share a single source sample, sequenced in a study of CD8 T cells in Susac syndrome (dated by TCRdb to between 2019 and 2020). The library was produced with the immunoSEQ multiplex PCR assay. RNA was extracted using the RNeasy kit, and roughly 0.5 to 1 microgram was reverse transcribed with random hexamers. TCRdb reworked the public reads: Q25 trimming with fastp, MiXCR clone assembly, productive beta chains retained. Every CDR3 protein is listed once, alongside the most common genes and DNA of its rows. The sample table contains about 180,000 distinct CDR3 sequences; only one count was recorded for roughly 94% of them. The ten largest clones add up to around 0.1% of the sample. Source material: CD4+ T cells from PBMCs. The source is a human donor with Susac syndrome.

The V and J genes are TRBV13 and TRBJ1-2; no clear D. V lost 2 bases and J lost 8, with 12 bases in between. Germline-derived CDR1 and CDR2 are PRHDT and FYEKMQ (reference sequence). The CDR3 totals 13 residues. In DNA, the CDR3 is TGTGCCAGCAGCTTAAGAGGGTTGGGGGGCTACACCTTC. As protein: CASSLRGLGGYTF.

The chain recombines TRBV14 with TRBJ1-1, with D perhaps matching TRBD1 (5 bases). The CDR3 runs 14 residues. Trimming shortened V by 4 bases and J by 5 bases, and 14 bases separated the two germline ends. CDR1 and CDR2 from the germline V gene are SGHDN and FVKESK. The CDR3 reads CASSLVWGRTEAFF. CDR3 bases: TGTGCCAGCAGCCTCGTATGGGGGAGGACTGAAGCTTTCTTT.

This chain links TRBV7-9 with TRBJ1-5; D is unclear. This CDR3 comprises 13 residues. Germline-derived CDR1 and CDR2 are SEHNR and FQNEAQ (reference sequence). Trimming pared 1 base from V and 16 bases from J, leaving 17 bases between. CDR3 nucleotide sequence: TGTGCCAGCAGCTTAGGAGGTGAGACTACTCACCATTTT. It encodes CASSLGGETTHHF.

The chain has TRBV28 and TRBJ1-5; no firm D call. Trimming shortened V by 3 bases and J by 2 bases, and 17 bases separated the two germline ends. Germline loops: CDR1 MDHEN, CDR2 SYDVKM. The CDR3 consists of 17 residues. This chain's CDR3 is CASSFGSSRRGNQPQHF. CDR3 nucleotides: TGTGCCAGCAGTTTTGGATCGTCTAGAAGGGGCAATCAGCCCCAGCATTTT.